The clone carrying this T cell receptor beta chain turned up a few times. Its matching antigen is unknown. The CDR3 has 15 residues. V lost 1 base to trimming and J lost 3 bases; unmatched junction nucleotides: 1. Per germline, CDR1 MGHRA and CDR2 YSYEKL. This record belongs to a study of cytomegalovirus exposure and HLA in healthy donors. Whole-study context: A data release that came early held approximately 92 million unique TCRs from HLA-typed donors.

The PCR employed 60 Vbeta primers together with 13 Jbeta primers. Generated by immunoSEQ multiplex PCR, the TCRdb table keeps only in-frame clones and is missing some. There are some 110,000 clones in the sample; 9.5% to 13% occur only once, and less than 6% lies in the top ten. Study outcomes and limitations: Differences between HLA loci emerged in a later analysis of TCR association rates, with DRB1 most and HLA-C fewest. Follow-up analysis seemed to connect common viral pathogens with several of the most significant clusters identified. Reportedly, fewer N-insertions than the approximately 610-donor mean appeared in an Asian-associated ancestry cluster in a later analysis.

The J gene is TRBJ2-7, the V gene TRBV4-1; TRBD2 agrees at 12 bases. The sequenced sample was PBMCs. The receptor's source is a man aged 35-49 years in good health and CMV-seropositive. CDR3 nucleotide sequence: TGCGCCAGCAGCCAAGTACTAGCGGGAGGCTACGAGCAGTACTTC. This sequence encodes CASSQVLAGGYEQYF.